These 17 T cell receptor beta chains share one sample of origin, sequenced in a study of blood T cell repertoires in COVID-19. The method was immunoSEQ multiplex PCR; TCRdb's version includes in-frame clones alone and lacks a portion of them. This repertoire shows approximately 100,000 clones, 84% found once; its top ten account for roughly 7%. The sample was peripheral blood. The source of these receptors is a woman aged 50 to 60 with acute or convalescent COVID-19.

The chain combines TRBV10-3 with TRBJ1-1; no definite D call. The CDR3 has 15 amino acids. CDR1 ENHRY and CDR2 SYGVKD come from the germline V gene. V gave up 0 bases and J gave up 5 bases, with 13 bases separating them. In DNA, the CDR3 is TGTGCCATCAGTGAGTCGGGGAGTTTCGGAACTGAAGCTTTCTTT. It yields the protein CAISESGSFGTEAFF.

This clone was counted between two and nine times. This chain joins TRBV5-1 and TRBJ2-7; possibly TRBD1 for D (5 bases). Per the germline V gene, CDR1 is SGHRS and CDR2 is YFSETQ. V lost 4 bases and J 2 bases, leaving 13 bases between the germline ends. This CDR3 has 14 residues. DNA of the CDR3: TGCGCCAGCAGCCCCCAGACAGTAACCTACGAGCAGTACTTC. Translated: CASSPQTVTYEQYF.

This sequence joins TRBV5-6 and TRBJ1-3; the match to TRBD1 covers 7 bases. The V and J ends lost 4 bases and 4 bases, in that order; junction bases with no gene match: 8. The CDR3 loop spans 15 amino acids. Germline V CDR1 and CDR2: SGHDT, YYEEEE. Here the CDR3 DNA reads TGTGCCAGCAGCACCAGGACAGGCGCGGGAAACACCATATATTTT. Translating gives CASSTRTGAGNTIYF.

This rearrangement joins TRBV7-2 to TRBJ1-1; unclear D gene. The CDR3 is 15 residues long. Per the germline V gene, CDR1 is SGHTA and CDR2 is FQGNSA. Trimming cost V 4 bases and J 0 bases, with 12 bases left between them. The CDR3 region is CASSSRPTVNTEAFF. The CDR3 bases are TGTGCCAGCAGCTCCCGACCCACAGTGAACACTGAAGCTTTCTTT. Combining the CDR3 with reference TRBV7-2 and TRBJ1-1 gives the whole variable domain GAGVSQSPSNKVTEKGKDVELRCDPISGHTALYWYRQSLGQGLEFLIYFQGNSAPDKSGLPSDRFSAERTGGSVSTLTIQRTQQEDSAVYLCASSSRPTVNTEAFFGQGTRLTVV.

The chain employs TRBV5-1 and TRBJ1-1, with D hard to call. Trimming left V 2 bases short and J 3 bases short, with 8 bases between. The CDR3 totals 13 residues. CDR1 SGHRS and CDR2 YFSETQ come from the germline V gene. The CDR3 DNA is TGCGCCAGCAGCTTCCGGGAACACACTGAAGCTTTCTTT. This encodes CASSFREHTEAFF.

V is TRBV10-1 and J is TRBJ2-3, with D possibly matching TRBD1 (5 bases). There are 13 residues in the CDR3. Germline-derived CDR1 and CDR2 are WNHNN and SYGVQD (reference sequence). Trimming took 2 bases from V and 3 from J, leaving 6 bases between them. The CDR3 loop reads CASSEAGTDTQYF. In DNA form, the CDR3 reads TGCGCCAGCAGTGAGGCAGGGACAGATACGCAGTATTTT.

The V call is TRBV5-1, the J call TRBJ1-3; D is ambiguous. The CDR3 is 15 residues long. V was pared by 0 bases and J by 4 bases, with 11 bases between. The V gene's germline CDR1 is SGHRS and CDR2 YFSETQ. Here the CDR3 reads CASSLGAGSGNTIYF. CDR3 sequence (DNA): TGCGCCAGCAGCTTGGGTGCCGGGTCCGGAAACACCATATATTTT.

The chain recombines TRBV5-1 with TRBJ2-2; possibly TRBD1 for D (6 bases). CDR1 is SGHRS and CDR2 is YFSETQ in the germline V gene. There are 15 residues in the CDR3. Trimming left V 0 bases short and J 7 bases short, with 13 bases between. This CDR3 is CASSLDQQGVGELFF. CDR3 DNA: TGCGCCAGCAGCTTGGATCAACAGGGTGTCGGGGAGCTGTTTTTT.

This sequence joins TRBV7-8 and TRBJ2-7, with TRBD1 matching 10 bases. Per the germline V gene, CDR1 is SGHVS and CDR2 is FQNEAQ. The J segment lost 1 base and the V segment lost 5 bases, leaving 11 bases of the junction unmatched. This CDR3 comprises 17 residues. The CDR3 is CASSRYIQGQGSYEQYF. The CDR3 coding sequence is TGTGCCAGCAGCCGTTATATTCAGGGACAGGGGTCCTACGAGCAGTACTTC.

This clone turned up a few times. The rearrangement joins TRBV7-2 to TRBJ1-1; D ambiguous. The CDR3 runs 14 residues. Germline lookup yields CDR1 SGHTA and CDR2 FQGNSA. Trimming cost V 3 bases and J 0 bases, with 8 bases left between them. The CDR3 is CASSFRLMNTEAFF. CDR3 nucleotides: TGTGCCAGCAGCTTTAGACTGATGAACACTGAAGCTTTCTTT.

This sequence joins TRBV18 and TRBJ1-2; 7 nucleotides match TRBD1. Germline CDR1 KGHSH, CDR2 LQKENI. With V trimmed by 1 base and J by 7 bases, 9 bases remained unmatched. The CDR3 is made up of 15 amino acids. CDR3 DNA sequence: TGTGCCAGCTCACCACTTAGACAGGGCGAAAGTGGCTACACCTTC. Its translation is CASSPLRQGESGYTF.

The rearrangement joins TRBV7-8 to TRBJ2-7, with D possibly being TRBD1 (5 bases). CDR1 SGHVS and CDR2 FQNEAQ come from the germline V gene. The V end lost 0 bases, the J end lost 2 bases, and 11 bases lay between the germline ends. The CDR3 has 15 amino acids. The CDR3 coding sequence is TGTGCCAGCAGCTTAGCCCAGGGTTATCCCTACGAGCAGTACTTC. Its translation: CASSLAQGYPYEQYF.

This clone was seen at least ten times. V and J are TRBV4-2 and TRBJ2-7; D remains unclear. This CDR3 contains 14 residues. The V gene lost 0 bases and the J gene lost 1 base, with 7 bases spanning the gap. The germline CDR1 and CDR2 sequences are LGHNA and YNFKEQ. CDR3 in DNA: TGTGCCAGCAGCCAAGAGCGAACGTCCTACGAGCAGTACTTC. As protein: CASSQERTSYEQYF.

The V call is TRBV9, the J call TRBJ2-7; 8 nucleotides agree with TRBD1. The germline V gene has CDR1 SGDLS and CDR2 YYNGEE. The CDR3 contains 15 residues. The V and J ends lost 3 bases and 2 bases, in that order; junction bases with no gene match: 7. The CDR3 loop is CASSADRGGTYEQYF. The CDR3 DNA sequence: TGTGCCAGCAGCGCCGACAGGGGTGGAACCTACGAGCAGTACTTC. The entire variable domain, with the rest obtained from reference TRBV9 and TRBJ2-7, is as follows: DSGVTQTPKHLITATGQRVTLRCSPRSGDLSVYWYQQSLDQGLQFLIQYYNGEERAKGNILERFSAQQFPDLHSELNLSSLELGDSALYFCASSADRGGTYEQYFGPGTRLTVT.

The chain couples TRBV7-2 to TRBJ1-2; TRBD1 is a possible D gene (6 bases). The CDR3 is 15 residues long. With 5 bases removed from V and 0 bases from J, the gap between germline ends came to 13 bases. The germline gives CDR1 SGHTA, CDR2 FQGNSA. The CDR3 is CASSPDWTANYGYTF. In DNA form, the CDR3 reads TGTGCCAGCAGCCCAGACTGGACAGCTAACTATGGCTACACCTTC.

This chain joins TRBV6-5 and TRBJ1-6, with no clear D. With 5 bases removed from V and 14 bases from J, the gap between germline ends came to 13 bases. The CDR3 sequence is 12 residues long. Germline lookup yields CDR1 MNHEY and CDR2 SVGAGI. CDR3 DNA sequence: TGTGCCAGCAGTCGACCGGCCGGGGCCCTCCACTTT. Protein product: CASSRPAGALHF.

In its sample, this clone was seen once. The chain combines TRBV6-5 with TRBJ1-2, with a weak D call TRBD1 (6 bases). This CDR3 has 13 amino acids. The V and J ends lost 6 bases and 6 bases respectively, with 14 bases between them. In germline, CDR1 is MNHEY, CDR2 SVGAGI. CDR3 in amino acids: CASRPTGKDGYTF. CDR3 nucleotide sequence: TGTGCCAGCAGACCTACAGGGAAGGATGGCTACACCTTC.